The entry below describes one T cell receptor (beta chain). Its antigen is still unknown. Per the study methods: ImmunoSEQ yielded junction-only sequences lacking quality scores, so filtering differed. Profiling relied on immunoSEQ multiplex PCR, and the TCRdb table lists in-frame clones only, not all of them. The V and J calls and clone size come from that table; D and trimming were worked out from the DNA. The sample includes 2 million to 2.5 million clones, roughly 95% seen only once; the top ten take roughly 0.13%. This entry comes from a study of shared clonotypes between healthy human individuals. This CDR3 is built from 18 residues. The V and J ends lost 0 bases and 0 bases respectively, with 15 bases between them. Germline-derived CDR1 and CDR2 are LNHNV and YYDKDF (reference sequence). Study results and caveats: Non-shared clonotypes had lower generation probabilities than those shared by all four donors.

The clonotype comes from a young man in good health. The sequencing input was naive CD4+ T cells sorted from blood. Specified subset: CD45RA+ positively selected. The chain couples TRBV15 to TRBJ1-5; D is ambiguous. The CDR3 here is CATSRDSSHKNSNQPQHF. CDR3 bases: TGTGCCACCAGCAGAGATTCTTCTCACAAAAATAGCAATCAGCCCCAGCATTTT.